This paragraph covers one T cell receptor (beta chain) sequence. This record belongs to a study of blood T cell repertoires in COVID-19. Whole-study context: Italy, Spain and the United States were the sources of the convalescent and acute COVID-19 samples. PBMCs, B-cell-depleted T cells, or T cells were the source of the cDNA or gDNA that made up the material.

Original data processing: Amplification from reference gene primers served as the basis for estimated nucleated cell counts. The repertoire was sequenced with immunoSEQ multiplex PCR; TCRdb's copy has only in-frame clones and lacks some. V, J and clone size derive from that table, while D and trimming were established from the DNA sequence. The sample has around 150,000 clones, roughly four fifths seen once; the top ten hold approximately 11%. This CDR3 is 15 amino acids long. Germline CDR1 and CDR2: SGHAT and FQNNGV. The junction had 4 bases not matched to a gene; V was cut back by 5 bases and J by 1 base.

The sample taken for sequencing was peripheral blood. The source is a man between 60 and 70 years old with active or convalescent COVID-19. The V and J genes are TRBV11-2 and TRBJ1-1, with 10 bases aligning to TRBD1. CDR3 bases: TGTGCCAGCAGCCAGCGGACAGGGGGGAACACTGAAGCTTTCTTT. This encodes CASSQRTGGNTEAFF.